This is a list of T cell receptor beta chains from one sample in a study of cytomegalovirus exposure and HLA in healthy donors. Sequenced by immunoSEQ multiplex PCR; TCRdb stores in-frame clones only, minus some. This sample has over 200,000 clones, with about 72% found just once. The material sequenced was PBMCs. All receptors derive from a male donor in good health and CMV-seronegative. Each CDR3 is given with its conserved first and last residue. A D gene is named only where the DNA matches it firmly. Part of the rows lack a size; the others show once, few, many or a class for expanded clones.

size: -
V: TRBV9
D: TRBD1
J: TRBJ1-1
CDR3: CASSVEPGYRGRSPEAFF
DNA: TGTGCCAGCAGCGTAGAGCCGGGGTACAGGGGACGTTCTCCTGAAGCTTTCTTT

size: -
V: TRBV4-1
D: TRBD1
J: TRBJ2-1
CDR3: CASSRDRLNEQFF
DNA: TGCGCCAGCAGCCGGGACAGGCTCAATGAGCAGTTCTTC

size: -
V: TRBV29-1
D: -
J: TRBJ1-4
CDR3: CSATGQLNEKLFF
DNA: TGCAGCGCCACCGGACAGCTTAATGAAAAACTGTTTTTT

size: -
V: TRBV11-1
D: -
J: TRBJ2-7
CDR3: CASSPSPPGYGYEQYF
DNA: TGTGCCAGCAGCCCCTCGCCTCCGGGGTATGGGTACGAGCAGTACTTC

size: -
V: TRBV27
D: -
J: TRBJ1-2
CDR3: CASRGTGGRGGYTF
DNA: TGTGCCAGCAGGGGAACGGGGGGGAGAGGCGGCTACACCTTC

size: -
V: TRBV5-1
D: -
J: TRBJ2-2
CDR3: CASSLNYFVGELFF
DNA: TGCGCCAGCAGCTTGAACTATTTTGTCGGGGAGCTGTTTTTT

size: -
V: TRBV6-5
D: -
J: TRBJ2-1
CDR3: CASTPLTGNEQFF
DNA: TGTGCCAGCACCCCATTGACGGGTAATGAGCAGTTCTTC

size: -
V: TRBV10-1
D: -
J: TRBJ2-4
CDR3: CASSGELGQNIQYF
DNA: TGCGCCAGCAGCGGAGAATTGGGGCAAAACATTCAGTACTTC

size: -
V: TRBV11-2
D: -
J: TRBJ2-2
CDR3: CASSEFDRPTGELFF
DNA: TGTGCCAGCAGCGAGTTTGACAGGCCGACCGGGGAGCTGTTTTTT

size: -
V: TRBV10-1
D: TRBD1
J: TRBJ2-1
CDR3: CASSEGVPGQGNNEQFF
DNA: TGCGCCAGCAGTGAGGGGGTACCGGGACAGGGCAACAATGAGCAGTTCTTC

size: few
V: TRBV7-9
D: TRBD1
J: TRBJ2-5
CDR3: CASSLGTGGFSQETQYF
DNA: TGTGCCAGCAGCTTAGGGACAGGGGGGTTTAGCCAAGAGACCCAGTACTTC

size: -
V: TRBV7-8
D: -
J: TRBJ2-3
CDR3: CASIGQPTDTQYF
DNA: TGTGCCAGCATTGGACAGCCTACAGATACGCAGTATTTT

size: -
V: TRBV7-4
D: TRBD2
J: TRBJ2-1
CDR3: CASSLNAGTSTFF
DNA: TGTGCCAGCAGCCTAAACGCCGGGACTAGTACGTTCTTC

size: -
V: TRBV29-1
D: -
J: TRBJ2-7
CDR3: CSVESESTYEQYF
DNA: TGCAGCGTTGAGTCCGAGTCCACCTACGAGCAGTACTTC

size: -
V: TRBV9
D: TRBD2
J: TRBJ2-1
CDR3: CASSEPKNGGGSYNEQFF
DNA: TGTGCCAGCAGCGAGCCCAAGAACGGGGGGGGCTCCTACAATGAGCAGTTCTTC

size: few
V: TRBV19
D: -
J: TRBJ1-5
CDR3: CASTLGGLQPQHF
DNA: TGTGCCAGTACCCTAGGAGGGCTTCAGCCCCAGCATTTT

size: -
V: TRBV4-2
D: -
J: TRBJ2-3
CDR3: CASSQAHGASTDTQYF
DNA: TGTGCCAGCAGCCAAGCTCATGGGGCCAGCACAGATACGCAGTATTTT

size: once
V: TRBV6-5
D: TRBD2
J: TRBJ2-1
CDR3: CAISTSSNEQFF
DNA: TGTGCCATTTCGACTAGCAGCAATGAGCAGTTCTTC

size: few
V: TRBV19
D: -
J: TRBJ1-1
CDR3: CASSREGDMNTEAFF
DNA: TGTGCCAGTAGTCGGGAGGGAGACATGAACACTGAAGCTTTCTTT

size: -
V: TRBV4-2
D: -
J: TRBJ2-7
CDR3: CASSQGSAYEQYF
DNA: TGTGCCAGCAGCCAAGGATCCGCCTACGAGCAGTACTTC